This TCR beta chain was observed in a study of blood T cells in healthy people across ages. Comment on this clonotype: Its antigen is currently unknown.

Regarding the study as a whole: Researchers deemed the diversity estimates from one million T cells underestimates.

This CDR3 has 13 amino acids. Between the trimmed V and J ends, which lost 2 bases and 7 bases, there was a span of 8 bases. The germline V gene encodes CDR1 SEHNR and CDR2 FQNEAQ (reference sequence). Then a second PCR, running roughly 7 to 11 cycles, was carried out with a sample-barcoded 5' primer and a J-beta primer mix. TCRdb re-called the 5' RACE reads with MiXCR, one entry per CDR3 protein. The data hold some 560,000 distinct CDR3 sequences, with over 25% observed a single time. This same sample was also part of a study on T cells of mothers and their children.

The genes are TRBV7-9 and TRBJ2-2; D gene unclear. Sequenced input: blood. The sequence was obtained from a boy aged 2 to 10 in good health. The CDR3 sequence: CASSLLGNGELFF. The CDR3 DNA follows: TGTGCCAGCAGCTTATTGGGTAACGGGGAGCTGTTTTTT.